The 18 T cell receptor beta chains in this list originate from one sample, sequenced in a study of T cell responses to AZD1222 COVID-19 vaccine. Assay: immunoSEQ multiplex PCR; the TCRdb copy retains only in-frame clones and omits some. The repertoire holds about 160,000 clones, 80% to 90% seen once, with around 5% in the top ten. The sequenced sample was peripheral blood, obtained on day 0 of AZD1222 vaccination. These receptors all stem from an adult in good health.

The chain employs TRBV5-1 and TRBJ1-3, with a possible D match to TRBD1 (6 bases). CDR1 is SGHRS, CDR2 YFSETQ, per germline. The CDR3 contains 16 residues. Trimming pared 4 bases from V and 0 bases from J, leaving 14 bases between. The CDR3 protein is CASSRPDSDSGNTIYF. The DNA for the CDR3 is TGCGCCAGCAGCCGCCCGGACAGCGACTCTGGAAACACCATATATTTT.

The V and J genes are TRBV11-1 and TRBJ2-2; D uncertain. Germline V gene sequence: CDR1 SGHAT, CDR2 FQDESV (reference sequence). The CDR3 has 14 residues. Trimming took off 5 bases at V and 5 bases at J, with 12 bases between the two ends. DNA of the CDR3: TGTGCCAGCAGCCCTAGGACGGTTACCGGGGAGCTGTTTTTT. The encoded protein is CASSPRTVTGELFF.

The rearrangement links TRBV9 to TRBJ1-4; 8 bases agree with TRBD1. V lost 3 bases and J lost 2; bases outside the gene matches: 3. Germline assignment: CDR1 SGDLS and CDR2 YYNGEE. The CDR3 length is 15 residues. CDR3 sequence reads: CASSAGQVTNEKLFF. The CDR3 bases are TGTGCCAGCAGCGCGGGACAGGTGACTAATGAAAAACTGTTTTTT.

This chain connects TRBV2 to TRBJ2-5; 9 bases are a match to TRBD1. The CDR3 runs 13 residues. After removal of 6 bases from V and 5 bases from J, the junction contained 4 bases not matched to a gene. Germline assignment: CDR1 SNHLY and CDR2 FYNNEI. The CDR3 reads CASRGQGRETQYF. In DNA form, the CDR3 reads TGTGCCAGCAGGGGACAGGGTCGGGAGACCCAGTACTTC. Drawing the rest from reference TRBV2 and TRBJ2-5, the complete variable domain is EPEVTQTPSHQVTQMGQEVILRCVPISNHLYFYWYRQILGQKVEFLVSFYNNEISEKSEIFDDQFSVERPDGSNFTLKIRSTKLEDSAMYFCASRGQGRETQYFGPGTRLLVL.

This clone was picked up one time. V and J are TRBV28 and TRBJ1-3, with unresolved D. CDR1 is MDHEN, CDR2 SYDVKM, per germline. CDR3 length: 16 residues. Between the trimmed V and J ends, which lost 6 bases and 0 bases, there was a span of 15 bases. CDR3 loop: CASRPARVYSGNTIYF. The CDR3, as DNA: TGTGCCAGCAGACCCGCAAGGGTCTACTCTGGAAACACCATATATTTT.

This chain joins TRBV3-1 (or the pseudogene TRBV3-2) and TRBJ1-2, with D maybe TRBD1 (6 bases). Germline V gene data show CDR1 as LGHDT and CDR2 as YNNKEL (reference sequence). This CDR3 comprises 16 residues. V lost 3 bases, J lost 2 bases, and 16 bases lay in between. The CDR3: CASSQLSGQRNYGYTF. DNA of the CDR3: TGTGCCAGCAGCCAGTTATCCGGACAGCGGAACTATGGCTACACCTTC.

A single count supports this clone. The chain uses TRBV2 and TRBJ2-7, with D possibly matching TRBD1 (5 bases). V lost 7 bases, J lost 4 bases, and 14 bases lay in between. In germline, CDR1 is SNHLY, CDR2 FYNNEI. CDR3 size: 13 residues. CDR3 residues: CASIQAGKYEQYF. The DNA for the CDR3 is TGTGCCAGCATCCAAGCAGGGAAATACGAGCAGTACTTC.

The chain links TRBV9 to TRBJ2-4; 16 nucleotides agree with TRBD2. The CDR3 is made up of 18 amino acids. The ends lost 4 bases at V and 0 bases at J; junction bases unmatched: 4. Germline lookup yields CDR1 SGDLS and CDR2 YYNGEE. DNA of the CDR3: TGTGCCAGCAGCCTGGGACTAGCGGGAGGGCGAGCCAAAAACATTCAGTACTTC. As protein: CASSLGLAGGRAKNIQYF. Drawing the rest from reference TRBV9 and TRBJ2-4, the complete variable domain is DSGVTQTPKHLITATGQRVTLRCSPRSGDLSVYWYQQSLDQGLQFLIQYYNGEERAKGNILERFSAQQFPDLHSELNLSSLELGDSALYFCASSLGLAGGRAKNIQYFGAGTRLSVL.

The rearrangement joins TRBV9 to TRBJ2-3, with D maybe TRBD2 (6 bases). Germline values: CDR1 SGDLS, CDR2 YYNGEE. V lost 0 bases, J lost 6 bases, and 11 bases lay in between. This CDR3 has 14 residues. CDR3 nucleotides: TGTGCCAGCAGCGTAGCCTCGGGGGTGGATACGCAGTATTTT. As protein: CASSVASGVDTQYF.

The chain recombines TRBV30 with TRBJ1-2; a weak D match, TRBD1 (6 bases). The CDR3 loop spans 14 amino acids. CDR1 is GTSNPN and CDR2 is SVGIG in the germline V gene (reference sequence). Trimming removed 6 bases at V and 7 bases at J, with 21 bases between. The CDR3 region is CACGRTAALGGYTF. The CDR3 nucleotides read TGTGCCTGTGGTCGGACAGCCGCACTGGGTGGCTACACCTTC.

This clone was observed a single time. The V and J genes are TRBV6-2 or TRBV6-3 and TRBJ1-5, with a weak D call TRBD1 (5 bases). The germline gives CDR1 MNHEY, CDR2 SVGEGT. Trimming left V 0 bases short and J 2 bases short, with 20 bases between. The CDR3 runs to 19 residues. The CDR3 coding sequence is TGTGCCAGCAGTTACTCTGGGACGGCTTTAGAATATGGCAATCAGCCCCAGCATTTT. Amino acids: CASSYSGTALEYGNQPQHF.

CDR3 protein: CASSPTGRKPGQYF. Here the CDR3 DNA reads TGTGCCAGCAGCCCGACAGGCAGAAAACCGGGGCAGTACTTC. This chain joins TRBV6-2 or TRBV6-3 and TRBJ2-7; a weak D match, TRBD1 (6 bases). The V and J ends lost 6 bases and 9 bases respectively, with 21 bases between them. Germline V gene data show CDR1 as MNHEY and CDR2 as SVGEGT. The CDR3 loop spans 14 amino acids.

This rearrangement joins TRBV5-8 to TRBJ2-1; 12 bases line up with TRBD2. V lost 1 base, J lost 8 bases, and 4 bases stayed unmatched. The CDR3 has 15 residues. CDR1 is SGHTS and CDR2 is YDEGEE in the germline V gene. The CDR3 nucleotides read TGTGCCAGCAGCTTGAGGACTAGCGGGATCTATGAGCAGTTCTTC. Protein sequence: CASSLRTSGIYEQFF.

The chain employs TRBV15 and TRBJ1-5, with 9 bases aligning to TRBD1. Unmatched junction bases numbered 10, after V lost 0 bases and J lost 7 bases. Germline loops: CDR1 LNHNV, CDR2 YYDKDF (reference sequence). The CDR3 is 17 amino acids. CDR3 sequence (DNA): TGTGCCACCAGCAGAGATTTAGTCGACAGGGGGGGACAGCCCCAGCATTTT. It encodes CATSRDLVDRGGQPQHF.

The chain employs TRBV28 and TRBJ1-1; 7 nucleotides agree with TRBD1. The J segment lost 7 bases and the V segment lost 5 bases, leaving 7 bases of the junction unmatched. The CDR3 contains 13 residues. Germline values: CDR1 MDHEN, CDR2 SYDVKM. The chain's CDR3 is CASSPGGVGEAFF. In DNA form, the CDR3 reads TGTGCCAGCAGTCCAGGGGGGGTCGGTGAAGCTTTCTTT.

The chain combines TRBV6-4 with TRBJ2-2, with D unclear. Germline CDR1 is MRHNA and CDR2 is SNTAGT. The CDR3 consists of 14 residues. Trimming pared 4 bases from V and 0 bases from J, leaving 6 bases between. CDR3 bases: TGTGCCAGCAGTGTTTCTCCGAACACCGGGGAGCTGTTTTTT. Its protein product is CASSVSPNTGELFF.

The chain couples TRBV9 to TRBJ2-5; D may be TRBD1 (6 bases). Germline V gene sequence: CDR1 SGDLS, CDR2 YYNGEE. The V and J ends lost 1 base and 5 bases respectively, with 9 bases between them. There are 13 residues in the CDR3. CDR3 coding DNA: TGTGCCAGCAGCGTAAGAACAGGGGAGACCCAGTACTTC. Protein product: CASSVRTGETQYF.

The chain couples TRBV15 to TRBJ1-3; no definite D call. The CDR3 is 16 amino acids. The germline CDR1 and CDR2 sequences are LNHNV and YYDKDF (reference sequence). Trimming took off 0 bases at V and 2 bases at J, with 11 bases between the two ends. The CDR3 DNA reads as TGTGCCACCAGCAGAGATAAGTCAGTCACTGGAAACACCATATATTTT. Amino acids: CATSRDKSVTGNTIYF.